This TCR beta chain comes out of a study of blood T cell repertoires in COVID-19. As originally analysed: Using reference gene primer amplification, nucleated cell counts were estimated. TCRdb keeps only in-frame clones here, not all; method: immunoSEQ multiplex PCR. V, J and clone size are those of that table, while D and trimming were read from the DNA. Of roughly 430,000 clones in the sample, approximately 86% were seen once. Across about 22 US areas, participants ranged in age from about 18 to 89 years. Cohort placement rested on clinical history that participants reported themselves. The sequence came from a woman aged 40 to 55 with acute COVID-19. The specimen sequenced was PBMCs or T cells enriched from blood (not recorded which).

The CDR3 coding sequence is TGTGCCAGCTCACCGGACAAGAACACTGAAGCTTTCTTT. This encodes CASSPDKNTEAFF. The chain combines TRBV18 with TRBJ1-1; a possible D gene is TRBD1 (5 bases). The ends were cut back, 3 bases at V and 1 base at J, with 6 bases in the middle. The V gene's germline CDR1 is KGHSH and CDR2 LQKENI. The CDR3 is made up of 13 amino acids.